The clone carrying this TCR beta chain was picked up a small number of times. The authors' processing: Amplifying reference gene primers gave estimates of nucleated cell counts. Assay: immunoSEQ multiplex PCR; the TCRdb copy retains only in-frame clones and omits some. D and trimming were read from the DNA, whereas the V and J calls and clone size are those reported in that table. The profile shows some 64,000 clones, around 77% of them singletons. Germline CDR1 and CDR2: KGHDR and SFDVKD. The CDR3 consists of 13 residues. Trimming shortened V by 8 bases and J by 5 bases, and 13 bases separated the two germline ends. The data belong to a study of blood T cell repertoires in COVID-19. Study-level information: Acute-phase and convalescent COVID-19 samples originated in the United States, Italy and Spain. T cells, B-cell-depleted T cells, or PBMCs supplied cDNA or gDNA.

This receptor was taken from a man at least 80 years old with active or convalescent COVID-19. The rearrangement joins TRBV24-1 to TRBJ2-3, with D maybe TRBD2 (6 bases). The sequencing sample was made of peripheral blood. The CDR3: CATTSRERDTQYF. DNA for the CDR3: TGTGCCACCACTTCCCGGGAGAGAGATACGCAGTATTTT.